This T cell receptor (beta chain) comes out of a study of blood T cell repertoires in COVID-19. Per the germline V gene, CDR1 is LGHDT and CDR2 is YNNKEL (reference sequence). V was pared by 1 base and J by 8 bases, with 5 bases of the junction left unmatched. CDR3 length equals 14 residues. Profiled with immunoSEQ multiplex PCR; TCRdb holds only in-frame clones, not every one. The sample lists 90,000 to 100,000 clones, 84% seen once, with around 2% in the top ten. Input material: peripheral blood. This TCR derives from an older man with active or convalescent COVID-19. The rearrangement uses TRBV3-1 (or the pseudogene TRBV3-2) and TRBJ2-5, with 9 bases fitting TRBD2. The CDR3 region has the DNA TGTGCCAGCAGCCAAGTAGTAGCGGGGGAAACCCAGTACTTC. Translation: CASSQVVAGETQYF.